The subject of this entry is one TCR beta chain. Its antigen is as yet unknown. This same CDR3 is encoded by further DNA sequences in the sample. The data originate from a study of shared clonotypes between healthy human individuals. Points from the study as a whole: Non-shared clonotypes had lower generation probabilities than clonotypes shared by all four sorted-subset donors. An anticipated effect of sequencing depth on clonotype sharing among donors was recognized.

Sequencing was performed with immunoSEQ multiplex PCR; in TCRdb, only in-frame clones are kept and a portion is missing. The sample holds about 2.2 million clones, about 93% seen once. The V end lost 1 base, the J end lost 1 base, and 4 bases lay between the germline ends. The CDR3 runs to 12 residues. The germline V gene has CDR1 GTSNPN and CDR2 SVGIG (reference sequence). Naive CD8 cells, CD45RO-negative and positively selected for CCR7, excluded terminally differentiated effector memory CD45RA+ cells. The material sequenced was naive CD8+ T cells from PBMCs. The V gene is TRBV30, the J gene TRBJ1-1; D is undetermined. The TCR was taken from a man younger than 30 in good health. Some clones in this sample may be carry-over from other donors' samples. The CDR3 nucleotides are TGTGCCTGGAGTGGAAAGAACACTGAAGCTTTCTTT. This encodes CAWSGKNTEAFF.